A selection of T cell receptor beta chains follows, all from one sample in a study of regulatory T cells in long-lasting Graves disease. Using its own MiXCR run on the multiplex PCR reads, TCRdb lists one record per CDR3 protein. There are 500,000 to 700,000 distinct CDR3 sequences in the sample; about 30% occur only once, and under 50% lies in the top ten. Source: peripheral blood mononuclear cells (PBMCs), taken when the disease was refractory, from a patient treated with antithyroid drugs. All receptors derive from a female donor with Graves disease. Each CDR3 is given with its conserved first and last residue. A D gene is named only where the DNA matches it firmly. Part of the rows lack a size; the others show once, few, many or a class for expanded clones.

CDR3nt: TGTGCCAGCAGCCCCCTGGTTGGACAGCCCCAGCATTTT
CDR3aa: CASSPLVGQPQHF
v_gene: TRBV11-2
d_gene: -
j_gene: TRBJ1-5
abundance: few

CDR3nt: TGCGCCAGCAGCTTGGCTATCTCCACATCGGTCTACGAGCAGTACTTC
CDR3aa: CASSLAISTSVYEQYF
v_gene: TRBV5-1
d_gene: -
j_gene: TRBJ2-7
abundance: -

CDR3nt: TGTGCCAGCAGTAAGGGACAACTAGCTAACTATGGCTACACCTTC
CDR3aa: CASSKGQLANYGYTF
v_gene: TRBV6-1
d_gene: -
j_gene: TRBJ1-2
abundance: many

CDR3nt: TGCAGTGCTGCAGGGACAGTACTACACGAGCAGTACTTC
CDR3aa: CSAAGTVLHEQYF
v_gene: TRBV20-1
d_gene: TRBD1
j_gene: TRBJ2-7
abundance: few

CDR3nt: TGTGCCATCCCCCTATGGCAGTTCTTC
CDR3aa: CAIPLWQFF
v_gene: TRBV6-1
d_gene: -
j_gene: TRBJ2-1
abundance: -

CDR3nt: TGCGCCAGCAGCTTGGCCGTGGCAGGGTCTAACACCATATATTTT
CDR3aa: CASSLAVAGSNTIYF
v_gene: TRBV5-1
d_gene: -
j_gene: TRBJ1-3
abundance: -

CDR3nt: TGTGCCAGCAGTGGACAGCTGTTCCGAACTCCCCTCCACTTT
CDR3aa: CASSGQLFRTPLHF
v_gene: TRBV28
d_gene: -
j_gene: TRBJ1-6
abundance: few

CDR3nt: TGCAGCGCTGGGGGGGGGTCGTACAATGAGCAGTTCTTC
CDR3aa: CSAGGGSYNEQFF
v_gene: TRBV29-1
d_gene: TRBD2
j_gene: TRBJ2-1
abundance: -

CDR3nt: TGCAGTGCTAGCCGGGGGGCGAGCGGCTACACCTTC
CDR3aa: CSASRGASGYTF
v_gene: TRBV20-1
d_gene: -
j_gene: TRBJ1-2
abundance: few

CDR3nt: TGTGCCAGCAGGAGGGTACTCTCGCCAACTGGGGCCAACGTCCTGACTTTC
CDR3aa: CASRRVLSPTGANVLTF
v_gene: TRBV2
d_gene: -
j_gene: TRBJ2-6
abundance: -

CDR3nt: TGTGCCAGCAGTGGGAACTGGCTCGGGGGCGCCGAGAGTGAAGCTTTCTTT
CDR3aa: CASSGNWLGGAESEAFF
v_gene: TRBV2
d_gene: -
j_gene: TRBJ1-1
abundance: many

CDR3nt: TGTGCCAGCAGTGATTTAGCAAATCAGCCCCAGCATTTT
CDR3aa: CASSDLANQPQHF
v_gene: TRBV6-1
d_gene: -
j_gene: TRBJ1-5
abundance: few

CDR3nt: TGTGCCAGCAGTTCCCCGGGGTTTATGACTGAAGCTTTCTTT
CDR3aa: CASSSPGFMTEAFF
v_gene: TRBV6-2/TRBV6-3
d_gene: -
j_gene: TRBJ1-1
abundance: many

CDR3nt: TGCAGCGGCCGGGTTCAATCTGGCTACACCTTC
CDR3aa: CSGRVQSGYTF
v_gene: TRBV29-1
d_gene: -
j_gene: TRBJ1-2
abundance: few

CDR3nt: TGCGCCAGCAGTTTGGGGGACCTTCTGGCGACCGGGGAGCTGTTTTTT
CDR3aa: CASSLGDLLATGELFF
v_gene: TRBV5-1
d_gene: -
j_gene: TRBJ2-2
abundance: -

CDR3nt: TGTGCCAGCAGTTGGCGGTCTATGAACACTGAAGCTTTCTTT
CDR3aa: CASSWRSMNTEAFF
v_gene: TRBV27
d_gene: -
j_gene: TRBJ1-1
abundance: many

CDR3nt: TGTGCCAGCAGCCAGCTGGGACTCCAGAAAGACGAGCAGTACTTC
CDR3aa: CASSQLGLQKDEQYF
v_gene: TRBV14
d_gene: -
j_gene: TRBJ2-7
abundance: -

CDR3nt: TGTGCCAGCGGGGAACCGGGCTACGAAATCTATGGCTACACCTTC
CDR3aa: CASGEPGYEIYGYTF
v_gene: TRBV6-1
d_gene: -
j_gene: TRBJ1-2
abundance: few

CDR3nt: TGTGCCAGCAGCTTAGAGGTCGGCTACAATGAGCAGTTCTTC
CDR3aa: CASSLEVGYNEQFF
v_gene: TRBV7-9
d_gene: -
j_gene: TRBJ2-1
abundance: -

CDR3nt: TGTGCCAGCAGTTTAAGGAACAGGGGATATGGCTACACCTTC
CDR3aa: CASSLRNRGYGYTF
v_gene: TRBV12-3/TRBV12-4
d_gene: TRBD1
j_gene: TRBJ1-2
abundance: many

CDR3nt: TGTGCCAGCAGTCGACGGAACAATGAGCAGTTCTTC
CDR3aa: CASSRRNNEQFF
v_gene: TRBV2
d_gene: -
j_gene: TRBJ2-1
abundance: few

CDR3nt: TGTGCCAGCAGTGAGAGGGGGCGTGGGGCCAACGTCCTGACTTTC
CDR3aa: CASSERGRGANVLTF
v_gene: TRBV2
d_gene: TRBD1
j_gene: TRBJ2-6
abundance: many

CDR3nt: TGTGCCACCTCGGACGGTGCCGGTCAGCCCCAGCATTTT
CDR3aa: CATSDGAGQPQHF
v_gene: TRBV24-1
d_gene: -
j_gene: TRBJ1-5
abundance: once

CDR3nt: TGTGCCAGCAGCGAAATCGCTGAAGCTTTCTTT
CDR3aa: CASSEIAEAFF
v_gene: TRBV7-9
d_gene: -
j_gene: TRBJ1-1
abundance: -

CDR3nt: TGTGCCAGCAGTGAAGGACTAGCGGGGAGCTCCTACGAGCAGTACTTC
CDR3aa: CASSEGLAGSSYEQYF
v_gene: TRBV5-6
d_gene: TRBD2
j_gene: TRBJ2-7
abundance: few

CDR3nt: TGTGCCAGCAGTTCTACAACAGGGAACTATGGCTACACCTTC
CDR3aa: CASSSTTGNYGYTF
v_gene: TRBV12-3/TRBV12-4
d_gene: -
j_gene: TRBJ1-2
abundance: many

CDR3nt: TGTGCCTGGACTCCGAACTCTGGAAACACCATATATTTT
CDR3aa: CAWTPNSGNTIYF
v_gene: TRBV30
d_gene: -
j_gene: TRBJ1-3
abundance: -

CDR3nt: TGCAGCGTTAGGGACAGGGTACGATCACCCCTCCACTTT
CDR3aa: CSVRDRVRSPLHF
v_gene: TRBV29-1
d_gene: TRBD1
j_gene: TRBJ1-6
abundance: -

CDR3nt: TGTGCCAGTACTAACCGGGGGCGAACTAACTATGGCTACACCTTC
CDR3aa: CASTNRGRTNYGYTF
v_gene: TRBV19
d_gene: -
j_gene: TRBJ1-2
abundance: -

CDR3nt: TGTGCCAGCAGCCTAAGGGGGGGGGCCAGGAACACTGAAGCTTTCTTT
CDR3aa: CASSLRGGARNTEAFF
v_gene: TRBV3-1
d_gene: -
j_gene: TRBJ1-1
abundance: -

CDR3nt: TGCAGCGTTAGGGGAAACTATGGCTACACCTTC
CDR3aa: CSVRGNYGYTF
v_gene: TRBV29-1
d_gene: -
j_gene: TRBJ1-2
abundance: -

CDR3nt: TGCGCCAGCAGCTTGAGGCGGGGGACCCTGCCCACTGAAGCTTTCTTT
CDR3aa: CASSLRRGTLPTEAFF
v_gene: TRBV5-1
d_gene: -
j_gene: TRBJ1-1
abundance: -

CDR3nt: TGTGCCAGCAACCCACTAACAGGGAACCAAGAGACCCAGTACTTC
CDR3aa: CASNPLTGNQETQYF
v_gene: TRBV2
d_gene: -
j_gene: TRBJ2-5
abundance: many

CDR3nt: TGTGCCAGCAGCTTAGCGAGTGGGGGCCTCGGGGGCTACGAGCAGTACTTC
CDR3aa: CASSLASGGLGGYEQYF
v_gene: TRBV7-6
d_gene: -
j_gene: TRBJ2-7
abundance: few

CDR3nt: TGTGCCAGCAGTTACGCTAGCACAGGGGGAATCTATGGCTACACCTTC
CDR3aa: CASSYASTGGIYGYTF
v_gene: TRBV6-5
d_gene: TRBD1
j_gene: TRBJ1-2
abundance: -

CDR3nt: TGTGCCAGATCACCCCACACTAACTATGGCTACACCTTC
CDR3aa: CARSPHTNYGYTF
v_gene: TRBV27
d_gene: -
j_gene: TRBJ1-2
abundance: -

CDR3nt: TGTGCCAGCAGTTTATCAGGGACAGGGATCAATCAGCCCCAGCATTTT
CDR3aa: CASSLSGTGINQPQHF
v_gene: TRBV27
d_gene: TRBD1
j_gene: TRBJ1-5
abundance: -

CDR3nt: TGTGCCAGCAGCCTACACCTAAATAGCAATCAGCCCCAGCATTTT
CDR3aa: CASSLHLNSNQPQHF
v_gene: TRBV7-9
d_gene: -
j_gene: TRBJ1-5
abundance: -

CDR3nt: TGTGCCAGCAGAGGACAGGGGGCGCGGGCCTACGAGCAGTACTTC
CDR3aa: CASRGQGARAYEQYF
v_gene: TRBV6-1
d_gene: TRBD1
j_gene: TRBJ2-7
abundance: few

CDR3nt: TGTGCCAGCAGTTACGGGAGACTACCTGGAAACACCATATATTTT
CDR3aa: CASSYGRLPGNTIYF
v_gene: TRBV6-5
d_gene: -
j_gene: TRBJ1-3
abundance: -

CDR3nt: TGTGCCAGCAGTTACTCGAGTCCTAGCGGAAATGAGGGGTCCGGGGAGCTGTTTTTT
CDR3aa: CASSYSSPSGNEGSGELFF
v_gene: TRBV6-5
d_gene: TRBD2
j_gene: TRBJ2-2
abundance: -

CDR3nt: TGTGCCAGCAGCTTAGGGGGACCCGCCAAAAACATTCAGTACTTC
CDR3aa: CASSLGGPAKNIQYF
v_gene: TRBV7-2
d_gene: -
j_gene: TRBJ2-4
abundance: few

CDR3nt: TGTGCCAGCAGTACCACTTACAGGGGGGGGGAAGGCTACACCTTC
CDR3aa: CASSTTYRGGEGYTF
v_gene: TRBV2
d_gene: TRBD1
j_gene: TRBJ1-2
abundance: few

CDR3nt: TGTGCCAGCAGTCGATCGGGACAACACAATCAGCCCCAGCATTTT
CDR3aa: CASSRSGQHNQPQHF
v_gene: TRBV27
d_gene: -
j_gene: TRBJ1-5
abundance: -

CDR3nt: TGCGCCAGCAGCTTGGGACAGGGCGTCCCCGGGGAGCTGTTTTTT
CDR3aa: CASSLGQGVPGELFF
v_gene: TRBV5-1
d_gene: TRBD1
j_gene: TRBJ2-2
abundance: -

CDR3nt: TGTGCCAGCCAACCCGGGACAGGGAACTATGGCTACACCTTC
CDR3aa: CASQPGTGNYGYTF
v_gene: TRBV27
d_gene: TRBD1
j_gene: TRBJ1-2
abundance: -

CDR3nt: TGTGCCAACATCGACAGGGGCTACGAGCAGTACTTC
CDR3aa: CANIDRGYEQYF
v_gene: TRBV2
d_gene: TRBD1
j_gene: TRBJ2-7
abundance: few

CDR3nt: TGCGCCAGCAGTGACGGAACTTACACTGAAGCTTTCTTT
CDR3aa: CASSDGTYTEAFF
v_gene: TRBV10-2
d_gene: -
j_gene: TRBJ1-1
abundance: -